The 23 T cell receptor beta chains below come from one sample, sequenced in a study of post-analysis software for immune sequencing data. Study-wide findings and caveats: TRBV segments more frequent in patients than in controls numbered roughly 5 and included TRBV5-6, TRBV5-1 and TRBV20-1.

Antigen specificity for these receptors is unknown. Prepared TCR beta cDNA libraries contained unique molecular identifiers. MiXCR was run by TCRdb on the PCR reads, yielding one entry per CDR3 protein. The sample contains about 380,000 distinct CDR3 sequences, roughly 38% of which appear only once. The sequenced sample consisted of blood. These receptors all stem from a girl between 10 and 17 years old with multiple sclerosis.

V is TRBV28 and J is TRBJ2-7; TRBD1 aligns across 10 bases. With the DNA end fitting TRBJ2-5 better, the J assignment may be wrong. Germline-derived CDR1 and CDR2 are MDHEN and SYDVKM. The CDR3 has 14 residues. CDR3 DNA: TGTGCCAGCAGCAAGACAGGGGGCGGAGAGACCCAGTACTTC. Amino acids: CASSKTGGGETQYF.

This clonotype was seen a single time. The genes are TRBV13 and TRBJ2-5; TRBD1 matches 7 bases. Germline V lookup: CDR1 PRHDT, CDR2 FYEKMQ (reference sequence). After removal of 5 bases from V and 0 bases from J, the junction contained 9 bases not matched to a gene. This CDR3 comprises 16 residues. CDR3 in DNA: TGTGCCAGCAGCACTCGACCGACAGGGTACCAAGAGACCCAGTACTTC. This translates into CASSTRPTGYQETQYF.

This clonotype was seen only a few times. The chain joins TRBV20-1 to TRBJ1-4; D remains unclear. The V gene's germline CDR1 is DFQATT and CDR2 SNEGSKA (reference sequence). The CDR3 totals 15 residues. V was trimmed by 0 bases and J by 7 bases, leaving 15 bases between them. DNA of the CDR3: TGCAGTGCTAGAGATTCGAGGGCAACGAGTGAAAAACTGTTTTTT. Protein product: CSARDSRATSEKLFF.

This clonotype was found a few times. The chain joins TRBV5-6 to TRBJ2-7, with no clear D. CDR1 and CDR2 from the germline V gene are SGHDT and YYEEEE. Trimming took off 2 bases at V and 3 bases at J, with 6 bases between the two ends. CDR3 length equals 12 residues. The CDR3 spells CASSFIDYEQYF. In nucleotides, the CDR3 is TGTGCCAGCAGCTTCATAGACTACGAGCAGTACTTC.

The chain combines TRBV2 with TRBJ2-1; perhaps TRBD2 as D (6 bases). Trimming stripped 2 bases from V and 15 bases from J, with 23 bases between. Germline V gene sequence: CDR1 SNHLY, CDR2 FYNNEI. CDR3 length: 15 residues. DNA for the CDR3: TGTGCCAGCAGTGAATCTGTCGCCCCGGGACTTCCCCTGTTCTTC. This codes for CASSESVAPGLPLFF.

The chain recombines TRBV6-6 with TRBJ2-1, with 7 bases lining up with TRBD1. Germline V gene data show CDR1 as MNHNY and CDR2 as SVGAGI (reference sequence). The CDR3 has 14 amino acids. V was clipped by 6 bases and J by 0 bases; unmatched bases: 2. CDR3 amino acids: CASRGQSSYNEQFF. CDR3 DNA sequence: TGTGCCAGCAGGGGACAGAGCTCCTACAATGAGCAGTTCTTC.

V is TRBV4-1 and J is TRBJ2-7; 9 bases line up with TRBD1. V was clipped by 0 bases and J by 3 bases; unmatched bases: 12. The CDR3 is 18 residues long. The V gene's germline CDR1 is MGHRA and CDR2 YSYEKL. This CDR3 reads CASSQDTLRTGVSYEQYF. CDR3 DNA sequence: TGCGCCAGCAGCCAAGATACTCTCCGGACAGGGGTAAGCTACGAGCAGTACTTC.

V usage is TRBV7-9 and J usage is TRBJ2-5, with D possibly matching TRBD2 (5 bases). CDR1 and CDR2 (germline): SEHNR, FQNEAQ (reference sequence). V dropped 2 bases and J dropped 4 bases, with 14 bases sitting between them. CDR3 length: 15 amino acids. CDR3 sequence reads: CASSLPRAEGETQYF. The CDR3 DNA is TGTGCCAGCAGCTTACCGCGGGCAGAAGGAGAGACCCAGTACTTC.

The chain joins TRBV4-1 to TRBJ1-1, with D possibly being TRBD1 (6 bases). Trimming pared 0 bases from V and 4 bases from J, leaving 21 bases between. CDR1 is MGHRA, CDR2 YSYEKL, per germline. The CDR3 is 18 amino acids. In nucleotides, the CDR3 is TGCGCCAGCAGCCAAGAATTTTTCGGGGGCGGTAGATCCACTGAAGCTTTCTTT. The encoded protein is CASSQEFFGGGRSTEAFF.

The rearrangement uses TRBV28 and TRBJ1-6; the match to TRBD1 covers 10 bases. Germline V gives CDR1 MDHEN, CDR2 SYDVKM. The CDR3 runs to 15 residues. V shed 8 bases and J 7 bases; nucleotides not matched to a gene: 8. The CDR3, as DNA: TGTGCCAGCGGATGGGACAGGGGAAGAAATTCACCCCTCCACTTT. Amino acid sequence: CASGWDRGRNSPLHF.

This clonotype was seen only a few times. The rearrangement links TRBV5-1 to TRBJ2-5; 7 nucleotides match TRBD2. The CDR3 runs 16 residues. Germline values: CDR1 SGHRS, CDR2 YFSETQ. V was pared by 0 bases and J by 3 bases, with 8 bases of the junction left unmatched. CDR3 residues: CASSLGRRSGEETQYF. For the CDR3, the DNA is TGCGCCAGCAGCTTGGGACGACGGAGCGGGGAAGAGACCCAGTACTTC.

With respect to this clonotype: A junction boundary mismatches the germline segment, possibly from a read error. The chain recombines TRBV5-1 with TRBJ2-1; D call uncertain. The CDR3 totals 12 residues. From germline, CDR1 is SGHRS and CDR2 YFSETQ. The CDR3 nucleotides are TGCGCCAGCAGCTTGGACTACAGTGAGCAGTTCTTC. This encodes CASSLDYSEQFF.

The chain combines TRBV12-3 or TRBV12-4 with TRBJ2-3, with a weak D call TRBD1 (6 bases). V dropped 8 bases and J dropped 0 bases, with 9 bases sitting between them. The CDR3 spans 13 residues. The CDR3 region is CASEQGSTDTQYF. Here the CDR3 DNA reads TGTGCCAGCGAGCAGGGGAGCACAGATACGCAGTATTTT.

This clonotype has just a few counts. In DNA form, the CDR3 reads TGTGCCAGCAGTGAGACCTTCCAGGGCAATGAGCAGTTCTTC. It yields the protein CASSETFQGNEQFF. The chain carries TRBV28 and TRBJ2-1, with a tentative D call TRBD1 (5 bases). The CDR3 length is 14 residues. V was shortened by 5 bases and J by 6 bases, with 14 bases between the two germline ends. Germline V lookup: CDR1 MDHEN, CDR2 SYDVKM. The full variable domain, its missing parts supplied by reference TRBV28 and TRBJ2-1, is DVKVTQSSRYLVKRTGEKVFLECVQDMDHENMFWYRQDPGLGLRLIYFSYDVKMKEKGDIPEGYSVSREKKERFSLILESASTNQTSMYLCASSETFQGNEQFFGPGTRLTVL.

V usage is TRBV5-1 and J usage is TRBJ1-2; D remains ambiguous. Deletions cut 4 bases from V and 3 bases from J, with 13 bases between. This CDR3 contains 14 residues. CDR1 is SGHRS and CDR2 is YFSETQ in the germline V gene. The CDR3 DNA reads TGCGCCAGCAGCAGGCGGCCAGACCACTATGGCTACACCTTC. Translating it yields CASSRRPDHYGYTF. The full variable domain, completed using reference TRBV5-1 and TRBJ1-2, is KAGVTQTPRYLIKTRGQQVTLSCSPISGHRSVSWYQQTPGQGLQFLFEYFSETQRNKGNFPGRFSGRQFSNSRSEMNVSTLELGDSALYLCASSRRPDHYGYTFGSGTRLTVV.

This clonotype was seen at least ten times. The chain combines TRBV7-7 with TRBJ2-3; D gene uncertain. Deletions cut 0 bases from V and 3 bases from J, with 4 bases between. Germline CDR1 is SSHAT and CDR2 is FNYEAQ (reference sequence). The CDR3 totals 13 residues. CDR3 DNA sequence: TGTGCCAGCAGCTTAGCGCAGACAGATACGCAGTATTTT. It translates to CASSLAQTDTQYF.

This clonotype was observed a handful of times. V is TRBV20-1 and J is TRBJ2-5; 9 bases are a match to TRBD1. This CDR3 contains 14 residues. The junction had 10 bases not matched to a gene; V was cut back by 5 bases and J by 6 bases. CDR1 is DFQATT and CDR2 is SNEGSKA in the germline V gene (reference sequence). DNA for the CDR3: TGCAGTGCTGAAGTACAGGGGGCCGGGAAGACCCAGTACTTC. Its protein product is CSAEVQGAGKTQYF.

V gene TRBV7-3 combines with J gene TRBJ1-6; no reliable D call. CDR1 is SGHTA and CDR2 is FQGTGA in the germline V gene. Deletions cut 6 bases from V and 10 bases from J, with 16 bases between. CDR3 length: 14 amino acids. The chain's CDR3 is CASSSSGARSPLHF. The CDR3 DNA sequence: TGTGCCAGCAGTTCATCCGGTGCGCGATCACCCCTCCACTTT.

In its sample, this clonotype was seen a few times. The chain has TRBV9 and TRBJ2-3, with a tentative D call TRBD1 (6 bases). The CDR3 loop spans 15 amino acids. Trimming removed 4 bases from V and 7 bases from J, with 19 bases in between. Per the germline V gene, CDR1 is SGDLS and CDR2 is YYNGEE. The CDR3 DNA reads TGTGCCAGCAGCCCCCCGGGACACCCCCGGTATACGCAGTATTTT. This codes for CASSPPGHPRYTQYF. Together with reference TRBV9 and TRBJ2-3, the CDR3 gives the full variable domain: DSGVTQTPKHLITATGQRVTLRCSPRSGDLSVYWYQQSLDQGLQFLIQYYNGEERAKGNILERFSAQQFPDLHSELNLSSLELGDSALYFCASSPPGHPRYTQYFGPGTRLTVL.

This chain links TRBV4-1 with TRBJ2-1, with D perhaps given as TRBD1 or TRBD2 (5 bases each). The DNA end favors TRBJ2-7, so the J call may be wrong. CDR1 MGHRA and CDR2 YSYEKL come from the germline V gene. The CDR3 contains 17 residues. The CDR3 sequence is CASSQGLGRSSYNEQYF. The DNA for the CDR3 is TGCGCCAGCAGCCAAGGGTTGGGACGGTCCTCCTACAATGAGCAGTACTTC.

The J gene is TRBJ1-1, the V gene TRBV20-1; maybe TRBD1 (6 bases). Germline CDR1 reads DFQATT; CDR2 reads SNEGSKA (reference sequence). The CDR3 spans 14 residues. V lost 3 bases and J 5 bases, leaving 16 bases between the germline ends. This CDR3 is CSARMAGVGTEAFF. The CDR3 nucleotides are TGCAGTGCTAGGATGGCAGGGGTTGGGACTGAAGCTTTCTTT.

The CDR3 DNA reads TGCGCCAGCAGCCAACCCGGGACAGGGCGTTCCTACGAGCAGTACTTC. Translating it yields CASSQPGTGRSYEQYF. V usage is TRBV4-1 and J usage is TRBJ2-7, with 9 nucleotides matching TRBD1. The CDR3 has 16 residues. Germline V lookup: CDR1 MGHRA, CDR2 YSYEKL. The V gene end was trimmed by 2 bases and the J gene end by 1 base; junction bases not matched to a gene: 6.

The CDR3 DNA follows: TGTGCCAGCAGTTACGTCCTCGGGAACACTGAAGCTTTCTTT. It encodes CASSYVLGNTEAFF. The chain employs TRBV6-6 and TRBJ1-1; no clear D gene. V lost 2 bases to trimming and J lost 1 base, with 8 bases between them. Germline lookup yields CDR1 MNHNY and CDR2 SVGAGI (reference sequence). The CDR3 length is 14 residues.